This T cell receptor (beta chain) was captured by sequencing in a study of control samples from healthy donors and cancer patients. TCRdb's copy holds only in-frame clones and misses some; the assay was immunoSEQ multiplex PCR. The sample lists 100,000 to 150,000 clones; roughly 90% were seen once. This receptor was taken from a man aged 18 to 30 in good health. The sequenced material came from blood.

The CDR3 sequence is CASSLRALGRDRGCEQYF. The CDR3 nucleotides are TGTGCCAGCAGCCTTAGGGCTTTAGGCCGGGACAGGGGCTGCGAGCAGTACTTC. The chain couples TRBV7-9 to TRBJ2-7, with 10 bases lining up with TRBD1. The V gene end was trimmed by 5 bases and the J gene end by 6 bases; junction bases not matched to a gene: 19. Germline assignment: CDR1 SEHNR and CDR2 FQNEAQ (reference sequence). The CDR3 spans 18 residues.